This TCR beta chain was sequenced for a study of T cell responses to AZD1222 COVID-19 vaccine. The wider study: The study pooled second doses at about 4 or about 12 weeks.

Study-wide findings and caveats: Repertoire samples came only from after the peak T cell response.

This clone has only a few counts. Its cognate antigen is unknown. Libraries were prepared by immunoSEQ multiplex PCR; TCRdb keeps only in-frame clonotypes and omits some of them. The sample holds roughly 170,000 clones; roughly 87% are singletons and the top ten take 2% to 3%. The material sequenced was peripheral blood, taken on day 0 of AZD1222 vaccination. This TCR came from an adult in good health.

In nucleotides, the CDR3 is TGTGCCAGCGCGCGCACCGGGGAGCTGTTTTTT. The encoded protein is CASARTGELFF. V is TRBV5-6 and J is TRBJ2-2; unclear D gene. There are 11 residues in the CDR3. V was pared by 7 bases and J by 4 bases, with 5 bases between. Germline loops: CDR1 SGHDT, CDR2 YYEEEE.